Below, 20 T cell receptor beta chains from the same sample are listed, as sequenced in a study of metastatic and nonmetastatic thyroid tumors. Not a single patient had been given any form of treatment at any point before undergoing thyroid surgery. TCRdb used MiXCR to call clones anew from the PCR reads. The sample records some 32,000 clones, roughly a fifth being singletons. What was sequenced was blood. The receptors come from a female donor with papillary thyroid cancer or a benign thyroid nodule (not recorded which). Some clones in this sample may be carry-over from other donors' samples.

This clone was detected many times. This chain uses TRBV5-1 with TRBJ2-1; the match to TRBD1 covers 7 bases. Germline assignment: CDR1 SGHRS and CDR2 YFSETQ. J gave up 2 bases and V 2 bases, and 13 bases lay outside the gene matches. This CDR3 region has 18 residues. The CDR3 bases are TGCGCCAGCAGCTTCCCCCCTGAGATGGGACAGACCTACAATGAGCAGTTCTTC. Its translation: CASSFPPEMGQTYNEQFF.

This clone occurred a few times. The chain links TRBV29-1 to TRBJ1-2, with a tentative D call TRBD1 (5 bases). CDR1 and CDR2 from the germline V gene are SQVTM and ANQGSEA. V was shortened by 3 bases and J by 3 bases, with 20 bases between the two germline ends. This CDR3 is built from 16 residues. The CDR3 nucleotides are TGCAGCGTTGACCTGTACGAGGGGATTTGGGACTATGGCTACACCTTC. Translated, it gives CSVDLYEGIWDYGYTF.

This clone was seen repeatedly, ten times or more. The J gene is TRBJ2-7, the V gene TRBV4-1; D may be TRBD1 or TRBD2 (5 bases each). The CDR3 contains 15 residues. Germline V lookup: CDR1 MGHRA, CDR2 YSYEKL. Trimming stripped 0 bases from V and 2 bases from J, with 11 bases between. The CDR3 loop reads CASSQDGDLPYEQYF. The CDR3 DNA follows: TGCGCCAGCAGCCAAGATGGGGACCTACCCTACGAGCAGTACTTC.

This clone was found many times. The CDR3 loop reads CASSQVQGYNEQFF. DNA of the CDR3: TGTGCCAGCAGCCAAGTCCAGGGGTACAATGAGCAGTTCTTC. The J gene is TRBJ2-1, the V gene TRBV3-1, with D possibly matching TRBD1 (6 bases). The germline gives CDR1 LGHDT, CDR2 YNNKEL (reference sequence). This CDR3 has 14 amino acids. Trimming stripped 1 base from V and 4 bases from J, with 8 bases between.

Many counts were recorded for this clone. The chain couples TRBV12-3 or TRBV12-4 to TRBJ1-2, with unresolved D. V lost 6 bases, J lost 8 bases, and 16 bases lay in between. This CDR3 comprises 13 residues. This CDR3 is CASRRTENGGYTF. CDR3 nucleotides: TGTGCCAGCAGACGGACGGAAAACGGCGGCTACACCTTC.

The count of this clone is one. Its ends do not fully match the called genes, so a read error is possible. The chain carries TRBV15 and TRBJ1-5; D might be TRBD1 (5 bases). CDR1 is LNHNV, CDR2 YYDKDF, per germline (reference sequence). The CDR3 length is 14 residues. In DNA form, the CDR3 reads TGTGCCACCAGCAGTGCACAGGAAAATCAGCCGCAGCATTTT. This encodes CATSSAQENQPQHF.

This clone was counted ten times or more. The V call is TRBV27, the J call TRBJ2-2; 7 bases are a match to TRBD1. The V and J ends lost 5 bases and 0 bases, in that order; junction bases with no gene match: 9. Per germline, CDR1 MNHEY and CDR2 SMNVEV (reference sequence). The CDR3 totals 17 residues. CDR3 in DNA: TGTGCCAGCAGTCCAATCGACAGGGTAACGAACACCGGGGAGCTGTTTTTT. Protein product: CASSPIDRVTNTGELFF.

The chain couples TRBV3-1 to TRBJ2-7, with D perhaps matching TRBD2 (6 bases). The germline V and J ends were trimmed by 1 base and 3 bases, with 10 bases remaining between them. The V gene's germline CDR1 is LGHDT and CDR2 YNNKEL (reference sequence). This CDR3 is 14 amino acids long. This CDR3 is CASSQGQGGYEQYF. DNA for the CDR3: TGTGCCAGCAGCCAAGGCCAGGGAGGCTACGAGCAGTACTTC.

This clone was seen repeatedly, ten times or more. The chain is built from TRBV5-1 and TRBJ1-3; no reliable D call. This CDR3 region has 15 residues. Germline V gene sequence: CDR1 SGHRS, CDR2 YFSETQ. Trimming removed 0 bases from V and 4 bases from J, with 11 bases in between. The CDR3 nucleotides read TGCGCCAGCAGCTTGGGAGGGCAGAGCGGAAACACCATATATTTT. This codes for CASSLGGQSGNTIYF.

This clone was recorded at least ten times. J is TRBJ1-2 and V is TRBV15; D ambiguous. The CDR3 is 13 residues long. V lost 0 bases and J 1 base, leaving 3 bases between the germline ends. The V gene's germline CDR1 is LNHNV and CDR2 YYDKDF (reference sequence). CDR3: CATSRDSNYGYTF. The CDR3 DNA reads TGTGCCACCAGCAGAGACAGTAACTATGGCTACACCTTC.

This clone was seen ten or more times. The CDR3 bases are TGTGCCAGCAGTCTCGATCCCAGCTCCTACAATGAGCAGTTCTTC. This gives the protein CASSLDPSSYNEQFF. V gene TRBV27 combines with J gene TRBJ2-1, with unresolved D. Germline V CDR1 and CDR2: MNHEY, SMNVEV (reference sequence). With 5 bases removed from V and 0 bases from J, the gap between germline ends came to 11 bases. This CDR3 has 15 residues.

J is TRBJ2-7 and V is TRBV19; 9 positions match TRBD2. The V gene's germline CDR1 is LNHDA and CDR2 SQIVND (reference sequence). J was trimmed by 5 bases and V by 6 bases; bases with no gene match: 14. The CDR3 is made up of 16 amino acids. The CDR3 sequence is CASSTLPGSGSHEQYF. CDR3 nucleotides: TGTGCCAGTAGCACCTTGCCGGGTAGCGGGAGTCACGAGCAGTACTTC.

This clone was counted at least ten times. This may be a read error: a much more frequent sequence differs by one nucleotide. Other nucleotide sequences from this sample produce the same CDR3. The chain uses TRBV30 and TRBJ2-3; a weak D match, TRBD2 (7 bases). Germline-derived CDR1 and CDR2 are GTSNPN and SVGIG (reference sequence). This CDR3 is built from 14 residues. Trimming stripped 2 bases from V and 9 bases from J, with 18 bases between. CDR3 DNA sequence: TGTGCCTGGAGTTATAGGGGGGAGGGTCCCACGCAGTATTTT. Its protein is CAWSYRGEGPTQYF.

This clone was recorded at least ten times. The CDR3 sequence is CSADTGLAVSYEQYF. CDR3 sequence (DNA): TGCAGTGCAGACACTGGACTAGCCGTTTCCTACGAGCAGTACTTC. V gene TRBV20-1 combines with J gene TRBJ2-7; 8 nucleotides line up with TRBD2. V trimming: 6 bases; J trimming: 1 base; junction bases outside the gene matches: 11. The CDR3 sequence is 15 residues long. The germline CDR1 and CDR2 sequences are DFQATT and SNEGSKA (reference sequence).

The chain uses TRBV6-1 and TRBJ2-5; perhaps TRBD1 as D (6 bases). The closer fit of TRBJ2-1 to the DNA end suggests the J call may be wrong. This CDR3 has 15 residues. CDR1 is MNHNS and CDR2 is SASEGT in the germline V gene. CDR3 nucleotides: TGTGCCAGCAGTGAAAGTATACAGGGTACGAATGAGCAGTTCTTC. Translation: CASSESIQGTNEQFF.

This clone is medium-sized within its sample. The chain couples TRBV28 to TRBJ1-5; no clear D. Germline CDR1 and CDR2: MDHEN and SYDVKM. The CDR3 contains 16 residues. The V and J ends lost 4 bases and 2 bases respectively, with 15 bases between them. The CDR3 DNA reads TGTGCCAGCAGTTCCGGAGGCTGGGAAGGCAATCAGCCCCAGCATTTT. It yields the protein CASSSGGWEGNQPQHF. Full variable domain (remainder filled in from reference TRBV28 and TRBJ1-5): DVKVTQSSRYLVKRTGEKVFLECVQDMDHENMFWYRQDPGLGLRLIYFSYDVKMKEKGDIPEGYSVSREKKERFSLILESASTNQTSMYLCASSSGGWEGNQPQHFGDGTRLSIL.

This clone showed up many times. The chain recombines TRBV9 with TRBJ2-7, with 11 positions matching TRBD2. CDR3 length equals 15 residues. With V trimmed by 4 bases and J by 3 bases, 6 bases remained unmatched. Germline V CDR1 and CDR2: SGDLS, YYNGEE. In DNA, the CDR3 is TGTGCCAGCAGCTTTCGTAGCGGGGGGGACTACGAGCAGTACTTC. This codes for CASSFRSGGDYEQYF.

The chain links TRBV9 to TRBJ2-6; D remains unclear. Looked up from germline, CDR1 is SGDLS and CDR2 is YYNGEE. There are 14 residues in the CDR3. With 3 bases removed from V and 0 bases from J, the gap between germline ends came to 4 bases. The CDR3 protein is CASSESSGANVLTF. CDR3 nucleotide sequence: TGTGCCAGCAGCGAGAGCTCTGGGGCCAACGTCCTGACTTTC.

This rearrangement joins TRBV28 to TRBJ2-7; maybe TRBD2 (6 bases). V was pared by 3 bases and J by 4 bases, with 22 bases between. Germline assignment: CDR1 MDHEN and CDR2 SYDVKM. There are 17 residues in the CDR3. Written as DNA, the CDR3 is TGTGCCAGCAGTTTCCCTGAGGGACGGGAAGGAGGGTACGAGCAGTACTTC. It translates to CASSFPEGREGGYEQYF. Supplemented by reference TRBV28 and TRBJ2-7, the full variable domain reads DVKVTQSSRYLVKRTGEKVFLECVQDMDHENMFWYRQDPGLGLRLIYFSYDVKMKEKGDIPEGYSVSREKKERFSLILESASTNQTSMYLCASSFPEGREGGYEQYFGPGTRLTVT.

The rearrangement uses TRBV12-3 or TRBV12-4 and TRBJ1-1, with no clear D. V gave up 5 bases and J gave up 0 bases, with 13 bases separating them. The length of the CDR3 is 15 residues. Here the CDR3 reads CASSPGRPLNTEAFF. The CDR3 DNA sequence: TGTGCCAGCAGTCCCGGACGGCCCCTGAACACTGAAGCTTTCTTT.